This T cell receptor (beta chain) was captured in a study of T-cell reconstitution after alpha-beta-depleted transplantation in children. This clonotype was seen a handful of times. It was with unique molecular identifiers that the TCRbeta library was prepared. TCRdb used MiXCR to reprocess the PCR reads, holding one entry per CDR3 protein. Of just under 550,000 distinct CDR3 sequences listed, approximately 20% are singletons. The sample was PBMCs from the stem cell graft donor, taken from the stem cell graft. The clonotype comes from a human donor who donated a stem cell graft to a child with acute lymphoblastic leukemia.

This chain's CDR3 is CASSFPTAMTESTDTQYF. The CDR3 DNA follows: TGTGCCAGCAGTTTCCCTACTGCTATGACAGAGAGCACAGATACGCAGTATTTT. V is TRBV12-3 or TRBV12-4 and J is TRBJ2-3, with D possibly being TRBD1 (5 bases). Trimming pared 3 bases from V and 0 bases from J, leaving 19 bases between. There are 18 residues in the CDR3.